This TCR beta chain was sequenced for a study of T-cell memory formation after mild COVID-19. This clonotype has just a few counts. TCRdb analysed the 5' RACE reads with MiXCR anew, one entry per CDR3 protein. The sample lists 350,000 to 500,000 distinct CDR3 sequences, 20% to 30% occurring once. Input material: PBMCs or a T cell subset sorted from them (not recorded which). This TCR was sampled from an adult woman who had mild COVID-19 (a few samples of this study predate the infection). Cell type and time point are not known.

The CDR3 DNA follows: TGTGCCAGCAGCTTAGCAGCCCGGGGAGCGGGCGGCTACACCTTC. This translates into CASSLAARGAGGYTF. The chain has TRBV7-9 and TRBJ1-2; D not resolved. V was pared by 0 bases and J by 8 bases, with 16 bases between. Germline V gene sequence: CDR1 SEHNR, CDR2 FQNEAQ (reference sequence). The CDR3 has 15 amino acids.